The 29 T cell receptor beta chains given below trace back to one sample, sequenced in a study of tumor and adjacent non-tumor tissue in lung cancer. The template was RNA from unsorted bulk tissue. More than 3 cm separated this lung sample from the edge of the tumor. The library came from three nested PCR rounds adapted from ARM-PCR protocols. In TCRdb, the multiplex PCR reads were re-called with MiXCR into one record per CDR3 protein. The data hold about 80,000 distinct CDR3 sequences, with 80% to 90% observed a single time. The sample consisted of distant non-tumor lung tissue. The source is a man aged 60 to 69 with non-small cell lung cancer.

The count of this clonotype is one. The chain employs TRBV6-5 and TRBJ2-5, with D perhaps being TRBD1 or TRBD2 (6 bases each). The CDR3 has 14 amino acids. Germline values: CDR1 MNHEY, CDR2 SVGAGI. CDR3 DNA sequence: TGTGCTAGCGGTGAAACCGGGACCGCAGGGGCCCAGTACTTC. Its translation: CASGETGTAGAQYF.

With respect to this clonotype: It is likely a read error, because the conserved phenylalanine at the end of the CDR3 is missing. The chain is built from TRBV6-5 and TRBJ2-6; TRBD2 agrees at 9 bases. The length of the CDR3 is 17 residues. CDR1 and CDR2 (germline): MNHEY, SVGAGI. Here the CDR3 DNA reads TGTGCCAGCAGCCTAGCGGGAACCAGCTCTGGGGTCAACATCCTGACTTCC. Protein product: CASSLAGTSSGVNILTS.

The chain links TRBV5-1 to TRBJ1-1; 10 bases fit TRBD1. This CDR3 comprises 15 residues. Losses at the gene ends were 6 bases for V and 3 bases for J; bases not matched to a gene: 8. CDR1 is SGHRS, CDR2 YFSETQ, per germline. In nucleotides, the CDR3 is TGCGCCAGCAAGGGTCGGACAGGGGGGGACACTGAAGCTTTCTTT. The encoded protein is CASKGRTGGDTEAFF.

As to this clonotype: With a much larger clone just one base away, this may be a read error. The rearrangement links TRBV7-9 to TRBJ2-1; 7 positions match TRBD1. CDR3 length: 13 amino acids. The germline gives CDR1 SEHNR, CDR2 FQNEAQ (reference sequence). CDR3 region: CVSSKQGHNEQFF. CDR3 coding DNA: TGTGTCAGCAGTAAACAGGGGCACAATGAGCAGTTCTTC.

As for this clonotype: Sequence at one end of the junction differs from germline and may be a read error. The chain joins TRBV11-3 to TRBJ2-2, with D possibly matching TRBD2 (5 bases). Germline V gene sequence: CDR1 SGHNT, CDR2 YENEEA. The CDR3 sequence is 14 residues long. The CDR3 region has the DNA TGTGCCATCAGCTTAGAGGGTCACACCGGGGTGCTGTTTTTT. Translated, it gives CAISLEGHTGVLFF.

Details on this clonotype: This likely comes from a read error, as the CDR3 has no conserved phenylalanine or tryptophan at its end. The CDR3 reads CAVGTGRTDTQYS. DNA for the CDR3: TGTGCCGTCGGGACAGGTCGCACAGATACGCAGTATTCT. The chain recombines TRBV30 with TRBJ2-3, with 8 bases that match TRBD1. V shed 8 bases and J 1 base; nucleotides not matched to a gene: 5. CDR1 and CDR2 from the germline V gene are GTSNPN and SVGIG (reference sequence). The CDR3 sequence is 13 residues long.

This clonotype was detected ten times or more. This chain's CDR3 is CASSLEGAEKNIQYF. The DNA for the CDR3 is TGCGCCAGCAGCTTGGAGGGGGCAGAGAAAAACATTCAGTACTTC. The chain couples TRBV5-1 to TRBJ2-4, with 7 positions matching TRBD1. The germline V gene encodes CDR1 SGHRS and CDR2 YFSETQ. V was clipped by 0 bases and J by 4 bases; unmatched bases: 4. This CDR3 region has 15 residues.

The chain links TRBV5-4 to TRBJ2-7; 8 bases map to TRBD1. V lost 4 bases and J lost 6; bases outside the gene matches: 12. The length of the CDR3 is 15 residues. Per germline, CDR1 SGHNT and CDR2 YYREEE (reference sequence). In DNA form, the CDR3 reads TGTGCCAGCAGCCCCCGGGACAGGAGTATAGGCGAGCAGTACTTC. This gives the protein CASSPRDRSIGEQYF.

A note on this clonotype: In this CDR3 the conserved last residue, phenylalanine or tryptophan, is missing, so a read error is likely. The V gene is TRBV20-1, the J gene TRBJ1-3; no clear D. Germline CDR1 reads DFQATT; CDR2 reads SNEGSKA (reference sequence). This CDR3 comprises 16 residues. Trimming shortened V by 0 bases and J by 0 bases, and 12 bases separated the two germline ends. For the CDR3, the DNA is TGCAGTGCTAGAGATCAGAGGAGTGGCTCTGGAAACACCATATATCTT. It encodes CSARDQRSGSGNTIYL.

Concerning this clonotype: One end of the junction fails to match germline, which may point to a read error. The chain employs TRBV20-1 and TRBJ2-6; tentative D call: TRBD1 (5 bases). Germline V lookup: CDR1 DFQATT, CDR2 SNEGSKA (reference sequence). The CDR3 totals 16 residues. Here the CDR3 reads CSAGDGGSSGANILTF. The CDR3 DNA follows: TGTAGTGCTGGAGACGGCGGTAGCTCTGGGGCCAACATCCTGACTTTC.

As for this clonotype: An end of the junction does not agree with germline; a read error may underlie this. V usage is TRBV7-8 and J usage is TRBJ2-5; D uncertain. The CDR3 totals 14 residues. Germline V CDR1 and CDR2: SGHVS, FQNEAQ. The CDR3 DNA follows: TGTGACAGCAGCTACCCGGATCCTGAAGAGACCCAGTACTTC. It codes for CDSSYPDPEETQYF.

Regarding this clonotype: A much larger clone lies a single base off, so this may be a read error. The chain links TRBV24-1 to TRBJ2-1; D remains ambiguous. Germline CDR1 KGHDR, CDR2 SFDVKD. Trimming stripped 3 bases from V and 8 bases from J, with 19 bases between. There are 16 residues in the CDR3. CDR3 DNA sequence: TGTGCCACCAGTGATCCCTGGACGGAACTCATGGATGAGCAGTTCTTC. This translates into CATSDPWTELMDEQFF.

About this clonotype: The junction does not match germline at one end; this may be a read error. J is TRBJ2-6 and V is TRBV11-2; 7 bases agree with TRBD1. The germline V gene has CDR1 SGHAT and CDR2 FQNNGV. The CDR3 spans 19 residues. In DNA, the CDR3 is TGTGCCAGGAGCTTAGTTCCAAAGGACAGGCCCTCTGTGGCCAACGTCCTGATTTTC. Translating it yields CARSLVPKDRPSVANVLIF.

To note about this clonotype: The CDR3 end shows no conserved phenylalanine or tryptophan, and so a read error is likely. Here the CDR3 DNA reads TGTGCCAGCAGTTATCTACAGGGAGGCAATCAGCCCCAGCATTAT. Its protein is CASSYLQGGNQPQHY. J is TRBJ1-5 and V is TRBV6-5; D is possibly TRBD1 (6 bases). The V and J ends lost 3 bases and 2 bases respectively, with 11 bases between them. Germline values: CDR1 MNHEY, CDR2 SVGAGI. The CDR3 is 15 amino acids.

This clonotype was seen more than once but under ten times. J is TRBJ1-1 and V is TRBV11-2, with D uncertain. Germline V gene data show CDR1 as SGHAT and CDR2 as FQNNGV. Trimming shortened V by 1 base and J by 11 bases, and 8 bases separated the two germline ends. The length of the CDR3 is 11 residues. The CDR3 bases are TGTGCCAGCAGCTTAGGTTTCCCGGCTTTCTTT. This codes for CASSLGFPAFF.

In this sample, this clonotype turned up once. The junction departs from germline at one end; a sequencing error may be responsible. The genes are TRBV29-1 and TRBJ2-2; 8 bases match TRBD1. CDR1 and CDR2 from the germline V gene are SQVTM and ANQGSEA. This CDR3 comprises 14 residues. The CDR3, as DNA: TGCAGCGTTGGTGAGGACAGGGCCACCGGGGAGCTTTGTTTT. Amino acids: CSVGEDRATGELCF.

Points on this clonotype: An end of the junction does not agree with germline; a read error may underlie this. The chain recombines TRBV5-8 with TRBJ2-1, with D perhaps TRBD2 (6 bases). Germline V gives CDR1 SGHTS, CDR2 YDEGEE. The CDR3 consists of 16 residues. The CDR3 is CGSSLEGGAVYNKQFF. The CDR3 nucleotides read TGTGGCAGCAGCTTGGAAGGCGGGGCGGTTTACAATAAGCAGTTCTTC.

With regard to this clonotype: One end of the junction does not line up with germline, which may come from a read error. The CDR3 nucleotides are TGTCCCGGGAAGACGAGGGGAACAGATACGCGGTATTTT. Translated: CPGKTRGTDTRYF. This rearrangement joins TRBV5-4 to TRBJ2-3; D tentatively reads TRBD1 or TRBD2 (5 bases each). The CDR3 contains 13 residues. Germline V lookup: CDR1 SGHNT, CDR2 YYREEE (reference sequence).

This clonotype occurred once. The junction does not match germline at one end; this may be a read error. The genes are TRBV6-5 and TRBJ1-5; weak D call: TRBD1 (6 bases). CDR3 length equals 15 residues. The germline V gene encodes CDR1 MNHEY and CDR2 SVGAGI. Written as DNA, the CDR3 is TGTGCAAGCAGTTACCTACAGGGAAGCAGTCAGCCCAAGCATTTT. Protein product: CASSYLQGSSQPKHF.

Comments on this clonotype: Being one base from a much bigger clone, this may be a read error. This chain joins TRBV7-8 and TRBJ1-2; D unclear. This CDR3 region has 14 residues. V lost 2 bases and J 9 bases, leaving 16 bases between the germline ends. Germline values: CDR1 SGHVS, CDR2 FQNEAQ. Here the CDR3 DNA reads TGTGCCAGCAGCTTAAGATTCAAGGACGGTTGCTACACCTTC. Translation: CASSLRFKDGCYTF.

As regards this clonotype: The junction departs from germline at one end; a sequencing error may be responsible. Here the CDR3 DNA reads TGCAGCGTTGTTATCCGGGCGGGAGGGCCTGGTAAGCAATACTTC. Its protein product is CSVVIRAGGPGKQYF. The chain combines TRBV29-1 with TRBJ2-7, with 9 bases matching TRBD2. Per germline, CDR1 SQVTM and CDR2 ANQGSEA. The CDR3 is 15 residues long.

The chain carries TRBV10-1 and TRBJ1-5, with D unclear. The tail of the sequence fits TRBJ2-3 better, so the J call may be wrong. CDR1 and CDR2 from the germline V gene are WNHNN and SYGVQD (reference sequence). The length of the CDR3 is 13 residues. For the CDR3, the DNA is TGCGCCAGCAGTGAGAGCCCCTTCGGGTCCCAGTATTTT. Its translation: CASSESPFGSQYF.

With respect to this clonotype: Given the absence of the conserved phenylalanine or tryptophan at the CDR3 end, a read error is likely. The DNA is left out, because the CDR3 cannot be placed on it with certainty; the CDR3 is given as TCRdb lists it. The CDR3: CASSYVLETEGFV. The chain links TRBV6-6 to TRBJ1-1. With termini counted, the CDR3 has 13 amino acids. Germline CDR1 and CDR2: MNHNY and SVGAGI (reference sequence).

By its share, this clonotype is medium-sized. The rearrangement uses TRBV5-4 and TRBJ2-5; 7 nucleotides align to TRBD2. The CDR3 extends over 14 amino acids. Per germline, CDR1 SGHNT and CDR2 YYREEE (reference sequence). The ends lost 5 bases at V and 1 base at J; junction bases unmatched: 5. For the CDR3, the DNA is TGTGCCAGCAGAGGGGACTACCTCCAAGAGACCCAGTACTTC. It codes for CASRGDYLQETQYF.

About this clonotype: Just one base apart from a much larger clone, this may be a read error. The chain has TRBV14 and TRBJ1-2; no clear D. The CDR3 runs to 15 residues. Trimming stripped 6 bases from V and 1 base from J, with 15 bases between. Germline assignment: CDR1 SGHDN and CDR2 FVKESK. DNA for the CDR3: TGTGCCAGCAGGGATAGCAGGAGGCTTAACTATGGCTACACCTTC. It codes for CASRDSRRLNYGYTF.

In the case of this clonotype: A junction boundary mismatches the germline segment, possibly from a read error. This chain connects TRBV12-3 or TRBV12-4 to TRBJ2-5; 9 bases are a match to TRBD1. This CDR3 is 13 amino acids long. CDR3 amino acids: CASCGTGQETLYF. CDR3 DNA sequence: TGTGCCAGCTGCGGGACAGGGCAAGAGACCCTGTACTTC.

This rearrangement joins TRBV20-1 to TRBJ2-5; D remains ambiguous. The germline gives CDR1 DFQATT, CDR2 SNEGSKA (reference sequence). The CDR3 totals 14 residues. With 7 bases removed from V and 1 base from J, the gap between germline ends came to 16 bases. The CDR3 loop reads CSVALDGTQETQYF. The CDR3 coding sequence is TGCAGTGTCGCCCTGGACGGAACCCAAGAGACCCAGTACTTC.

This clonotype was counted at least ten times. V is TRBV4-1 and J is TRBJ2-3; 14 bases line up with TRBD2. Germline CDR1 is MGHRA and CDR2 is YSYEKL. This CDR3 is 20 amino acids long. With 5 bases clipped from V and 3 bases from J, the junction kept 16 bases outside the gene matches. CDR3 nucleotides: TGCGCCAGCAGCTTCCGTCCGGGACTAGCGGGAGTGGGAAGGACAGATACGCAGTATTTT. Protein: CASSFRPGLAGVGRTDTQYF.

Note on this clonotype: A much larger clone is a single base away; this may be a read error. This CDR3 reads CASSPTSGGTFEQYF. CDR3 in DNA: TGCGCCAGCAGCCCCACTAGCGGGGGGACCTTCGAGCAGTACTTC. The chain links TRBV5-1 to TRBJ2-7; 12 bases map to TRBD2. V lost 4 bases to trimming and J lost 6 bases; unmatched junction nucleotides: 8. This CDR3 region has 15 residues. Germline V gives CDR1 SGHRS, CDR2 YFSETQ.